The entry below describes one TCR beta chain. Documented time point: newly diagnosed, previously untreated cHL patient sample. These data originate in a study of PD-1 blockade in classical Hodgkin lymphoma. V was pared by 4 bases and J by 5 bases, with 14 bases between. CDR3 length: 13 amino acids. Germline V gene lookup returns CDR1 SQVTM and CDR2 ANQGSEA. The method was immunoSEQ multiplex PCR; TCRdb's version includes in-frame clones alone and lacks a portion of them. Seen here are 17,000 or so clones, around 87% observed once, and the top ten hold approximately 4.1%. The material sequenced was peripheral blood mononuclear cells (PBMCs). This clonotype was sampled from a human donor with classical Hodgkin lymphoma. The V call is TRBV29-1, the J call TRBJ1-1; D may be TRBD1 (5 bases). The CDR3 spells CSVVEGTWTEAFF. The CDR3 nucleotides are TGCAGCGTTGTTGAGGGGACGTGGACTGAAGCTTTCTTT.